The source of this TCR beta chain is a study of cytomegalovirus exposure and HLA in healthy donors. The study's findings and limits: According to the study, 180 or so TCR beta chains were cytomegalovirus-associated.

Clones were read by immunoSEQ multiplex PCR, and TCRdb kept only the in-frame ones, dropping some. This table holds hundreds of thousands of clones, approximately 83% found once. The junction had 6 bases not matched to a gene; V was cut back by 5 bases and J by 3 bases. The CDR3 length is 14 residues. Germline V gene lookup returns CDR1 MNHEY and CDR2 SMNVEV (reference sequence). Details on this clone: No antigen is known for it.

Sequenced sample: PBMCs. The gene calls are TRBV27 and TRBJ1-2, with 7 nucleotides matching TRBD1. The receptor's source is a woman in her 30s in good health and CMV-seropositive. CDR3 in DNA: TGTGCCAGCAGTCTAAGGGACAGATACTATGGCTACACCTTC. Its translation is CASSLRDRYYGYTF.